Following are 25 T cell receptor beta chains from one sample sequenced in a study of blood T cell repertoires in COVID-19. Profiling relied on immunoSEQ multiplex PCR, and the TCRdb table lists in-frame clones only, not all of them. The data hold under 60,000 clones, with 70% to 85% observed a single time. The sample comprised peripheral blood. The source of these receptors is a man aged 60 to 75 with acute or convalescent COVID-19.

This CDR3 reads CASSSGQSSGNTIYF. CDR3 bases: TGTGCCAGCAGCTCCGGACAGTCCTCTGGAAACACCATATATTTT. The rearrangement uses TRBV7-2 and TRBJ1-3; tentatively, D is TRBD1 (6 bases). The V and J ends lost 4 bases and 0 bases respectively, with 10 bases between them. The CDR3 sequence is 15 residues long. Germline CDR1 SGHTA, CDR2 FQGNSA. Full variable domain (rest looked up from reference TRBV7-2 and TRBJ1-3): GAGVSQSPSNKVTEKGKDVELRCDPISGHTALYWYRQSLGQGLEFLIYFQGNSAPDKSGLPSDRFSAERTGGSVSTLTIQRTQQEDSAVYLCASSSGQSSGNTIYFGEGSWLTVV.

The rearrangement links TRBV28 to TRBJ1-2, with D unresolved. Germline CDR1 and CDR2: MDHEN and SYDVKM. This CDR3 is built from 14 residues. V lost 3 bases and J 10 bases, leaving 18 bases between the germline ends. For the CDR3, the DNA is TGTGCCAGCAGTTTCGTGGGCGACGGGAGTACCTACACCTTC. This encodes CASSFVGDGSTYTF.

J is TRBJ2-1 and V is TRBV27; 9 bases fit TRBD2. CDR1 is MNHEY and CDR2 is SMNVEV in the germline V gene (reference sequence). V shed 2 bases and J 4 bases; nucleotides not matched to a gene: 6. CDR3 length: 16 residues. The CDR3 loop is CASSLIAGAVYNEQFF. The DNA of the CDR3 is TGTGCCAGCAGTTTAATAGCGGGAGCCGTTTACAATGAGCAGTTCTTC.

This chain connects TRBV7-2 to TRBJ1-3; D is ambiguous. The ends were cut back, 2 bases at V and 0 bases at J, with 8 bases in the middle. CDR1 and CDR2 from the germline V gene are SGHTA and FQGNSA. CDR3 length equals 15 residues. The CDR3 DNA is TGTGCCAGCAGCTTAACCGGGGACTCTGGAAACACCATATATTTT. This translates into CASSLTGDSGNTIYF.

J is TRBJ1-3 and V is TRBV5-1; tentatively, D is TRBD1 (5 bases). V was cut by 1 base and J by 2 bases, with 13 bases left in between. The CDR3 covers 16 residues. Germline CDR1 is SGHRS and CDR2 is YFSETQ. CDR3 sequence: CASSLTGRGPGNTIYF. DNA of the CDR3: TGCGCCAGCAGCTTGACTGGGAGGGGACCTGGAAACACCATATATTTT.

This chain uses TRBV9 with TRBJ2-3; no definite D call. CDR3 length equals 12 residues. V was cut by 6 bases and J by 1 base, with 6 bases left in between. Germline loops: CDR1 SGDLS, CDR2 YYNGEE. The CDR3 DNA reads TGTGCCAGCACCACGGGCACAGATACGCAGTATTTT. The encoded protein is CASTTGTDTQYF.

J is TRBJ1-1 and V is TRBV25-1, with D unclear. The CDR3 runs 13 residues. V shed 7 bases and J shed 5 bases, with 14 bases lying between them. Per germline, CDR1 MGHDK and CDR2 SYGVNS. The CDR3 spells CASTSPSDTEAFF. The CDR3 DNA is TGTGCCAGCACGTCCCCTAGCGATACTGAAGCTTTCTTT.

This chain links TRBV19 with TRBJ1-1, with D possibly matching TRBD1 (6 bases). The V gene's germline CDR1 is LNHDA and CDR2 SQIVND (reference sequence). CDR3 length equals 14 residues. The germline V and J ends were trimmed by 7 bases and 2 bases, with 14 bases remaining between them. CDR3 protein: CASKISGHNTEAFF. The CDR3 DNA reads TGTGCCAGTAAGATTTCGGGACATAACACTGAAGCTTTCTTT.

This sequence joins TRBV12-5 and TRBJ2-1, with 9 bases that match TRBD1. This CDR3 is built from 14 residues. Germline CDR1 LGHNT, CDR2 FRNRAP. V lost 5 bases and J lost 4; bases outside the gene matches: 3. The CDR3 region has the DNA TGTGCTAGTGGTAAGACAGGGGGATACAATGAGCAGTTCTTC. Translation: CASGKTGGYNEQFF.

This chain connects TRBV2 to TRBJ2-1; 10 nucleotides line up with TRBD1. The CDR3 is made up of 13 amino acids. J lost 12 bases, V lost 10 bases, and 12 bases had no gene match. Germline V gives CDR1 SNHLY, CDR2 FYNNEI. CDR3 DNA sequence: TGTGCCACCCTAGGACAGGGGGGTTCAAGGCAGTTCTTC. This encodes CATLGQGGSRQFF.

This chain joins TRBV5-6 and TRBJ2-2; D perhaps matches TRBD2 (5 bases). The CDR3 has 14 amino acids. CDR1 SGHDT and CDR2 YYEEEE come from the germline V gene. Trimming took off 7 bases at V and 4 bases at J, with 14 bases between the two ends. The CDR3, as DNA: TGTGCCAGCTCAAGAGGGAAGGGCACCGGGGAGCTGTTTTTT. As protein: CASSRGKGTGELFF.

The gene calls are TRBV5-6 and TRBJ2-5, with 7 nucleotides matching TRBD1. J was trimmed by 4 bases and V by 4 bases; bases with no gene match: 10. Germline V CDR1 and CDR2: SGHDT, YYEEEE. The CDR3 is 15 residues long. The CDR3 DNA reads TGTGCCAGCAGCCTGCCGGGTTACAGGGGAGAGACCCAGTACTTC. This translates into CASSLPGYRGETQYF.

This clone was found a few times. V is TRBV7-3 and J is TRBJ1-3; no reliable D call. Germline V gene data show CDR1 as SGHTA and CDR2 as FQGTGA. Deletions cut 2 bases from V and 4 bases from J, with 6 bases between. CDR3 size: 13 residues. The CDR3 coding sequence is TGTGCCAGCAGCTTAGGAGGGGGAAACACCATATATTTT. Amino acid sequence: CASSLGGGNTIYF.

The chain couples TRBV25-1 to TRBJ2-1; the D is unclear. The length of the CDR3 is 13 residues. V dropped 4 bases and J dropped 0 bases, with 4 bases sitting between them. Germline V CDR1 and CDR2: MGHDK, SYGVNS. CDR3 in DNA: TGTGCCAGCAGTGTAGCCTCCTACAATGAGCAGTTCTTC. Translated, it gives CASSVASYNEQFF.

The gene calls are TRBV29-1 and TRBJ1-2, with 12 bases fitting TRBD1. Trimming cost V 7 bases and J 0 bases; bases outside gene matches: 6. CDR1 is SQVTM, CDR2 ANQGSEA, per germline. The CDR3 has 15 residues. The CDR3 sequence: CSASGTGGANYGYTF. CDR3 DNA: TGCAGCGCCTCCGGGACAGGGGGCGCTAACTATGGCTACACCTTC.

CDR3 amino acids: CASSLTGEGDTQYF. The CDR3 DNA follows: TGTGCCAGCAGCCTGACAGGGGAGGGAGATACGCAGTATTTT. The chain couples TRBV5-4 to TRBJ2-3; the D gene is possibly TRBD1 (8 bases). Germline CDR1 reads SGHNT; CDR2 reads YYREEE (reference sequence). V shed 4 bases and J shed 5 bases, with 14 bases lying between them. The CDR3 has 14 residues.

Only a few counts were recorded for this clone. This sequence joins TRBV7-2 and TRBJ1-5; 8 bases line up with TRBD1. V was clipped by 4 bases and J by 5 bases; unmatched bases: 7. The germline gives CDR1 SGHTA, CDR2 FQGNSA. This CDR3 has 15 residues. The CDR3 coding sequence is TGTGCCAGCAGCTACCGGGCAGGGGGCTATCAGCCCCAGCATTTT. Its protein product is CASSYRAGGYQPQHF.

This clone was seen at least ten times. The chain links TRBV2 to TRBJ1-5; 7 nucleotides match TRBD1. This CDR3 has 16 residues. With V trimmed by 6 bases and J by 2 bases, 10 bases remained unmatched. The germline V gene encodes CDR1 SNHLY and CDR2 FYNNEI. CDR3 DNA: TGTGCCAGCAGCGTCGGGACAGCTCTGGGCAATCAGCCCCAGCATTTT. Residues: CASSVGTALGNQPQHF. Complete variable domain (other parts from reference TRBV2 and TRBJ1-5): EPEVTQTPSHQVTQMGQEVILRCVPISNHLYFYWYRQILGQKVEFLVSFYNNEISEKSEIFDDQFSVERPDGSNFTLKIRSTKLEDSAMYFCASSVGTALGNQPQHFGDGTRLSIL.

V is TRBV24-1 and J is TRBJ2-2, with D possibly being TRBD2 (6 bases). Germline-derived CDR1 and CDR2 are KGHDR and SFDVKD. V lost 3 bases to trimming and J lost 0 bases, with 10 bases between them. The CDR3 contains 16 residues. For the CDR3, the DNA is TGTGCCACCAGTGATAACGGGGGTGCGAACACCGGGGAGCTGTTTTTT. Amino acid sequence: CATSDNGGANTGELFF.

The chain links TRBV4-1 to TRBJ1-5, with 9 bases lining up with TRBD1. Germline-derived CDR1 and CDR2 are MGHRA and YSYEKL. Trimming took 3 bases from V and 1 from J; bases not matched to a gene: 4. CDR3 length equals 16 residues. This CDR3 is CASSHADRGSNQPQHF. In DNA form, the CDR3 reads TGCGCCAGCAGCCACGCGGACAGGGGAAGCAATCAGCCCCAGCATTTT.

The chain joins TRBV18 to TRBJ1-1, with D unresolved. CDR3 size: 14 residues. Germline values: CDR1 KGHSH, CDR2 LQKENI. Trimming took 2 bases from V and 5 from J, leaving 12 bases between them. The DNA of the CDR3 is TGTGCCAGCTCACCAGGGAGCTGGGCAACTGAAGCTTTCTTT. Protein product: CASSPGSWATEAFF. Drawing the rest from reference TRBV18 and TRBJ1-1, the complete variable domain is NAGVMQNPRHLVRRRGQEARLRCSPMKGHSHVYWYRQLPEEGLKFMVYLQKENIIDESGMPKERFSAEFPKEGPSILRIQQVVRGDSAAYFCASSPGSWATEAFFGQGTRLTVV.

The chain joins TRBV24-1 to TRBJ1-2; D is unresolved. The CDR3 runs to 13 residues. Trimming shortened V by 6 bases and J by 8 bases, and 15 bases separated the two germline ends. Germline assignment: CDR1 KGHDR and CDR2 SFDVKD. In DNA form, the CDR3 reads TGTGCCACCAGTCGCACCGGGGAGGAAGGCTACACCTTC. It is translated as CATSRTGEEGYTF.

J is TRBJ2-7 and V is TRBV29-1, with 10 bases identical to TRBD1. Germline CDR1 SQVTM, CDR2 ANQGSEA. V was pared by 4 bases and J by 5 bases, with 5 bases of the junction left unmatched. The CDR3 extends over 13 amino acids. CDR3 sequence: CSVGTGGEDEQYF. The CDR3 DNA reads TGCAGCGTTGGGACAGGGGGGGAGGACGAGCAGTACTTC.

V and J are TRBV24-1 and TRBJ2-3, with TRBD2 identical over 8 bases. Germline CDR1 reads KGHDR; CDR2 reads SFDVKD. With 0 bases clipped from V and 6 bases from J, the junction kept 7 bases outside the gene matches. The CDR3 length is 16 residues. For the CDR3, the DNA is TGTGCCACCAGTGATTTGCCGGGGGGGACTAGGGATACGCAGTATTTT. This encodes CATSDLPGGTRDTQYF.

V usage is TRBV5-1 and J usage is TRBJ2-7; D ambiguous. V lost 3 bases and J 4 bases, leaving 5 bases between the germline ends. The CDR3 spans 11 residues. Germline V gives CDR1 SGHRS, CDR2 YFSETQ. The CDR3 DNA reads as TGCGCCAGCAGCTCCAAATACGAGCAGTACTTC. It translates to CASSSKYEQYF.